This passage covers 18 T cell receptor beta chains from one sample sequenced in a study of CD8 T cells in ankylosing spondylitis. Study conclusions and caveats: Among TCR beta sequences, a motif of eight or nine highly homologous variants appeared characteristic of ankylosing spondylitis blood.

Their antigen targets remain unknown. TCRdb re-called the 5' RACE reads through MiXCR, storing one row per CDR3 protein. The repertoire holds roughly 490,000 distinct CDR3 sequences, with about 5.2% as singletons. Material: blood, either unsorted or a sorted T cell fraction (not recorded which). These receptors were collected from a male donor with ankylosing spondylitis.

For this clonotype: This clone may be a read error of a much larger clone one base away. V usage is TRBV20-1 and J usage is TRBJ1-4, with D unclear. The CDR3 spans 15 residues. Germline CDR1 DFQATT, CDR2 SNEGSKA (reference sequence). The CDR3 loop is CSARNSGKTNEKLYF. Here the CDR3 DNA reads TGCAGTGCTAGAAACTCGGGGAAAACTAATGAAAAACTGTATTTT.

This clonotype was seen many times. The J gene is TRBJ2-3, the V gene TRBV10-3; 12 positions agree with TRBD2. The CDR3 is 17 amino acids. V shed 1 base and J 6 bases; nucleotides not matched to a gene: 8. Germline CDR1 is ENHRY and CDR2 is SYGVKD. The CDR3 is CAISEYGLAGSEDTQYF. The CDR3 bases are TGTGCCATCAGTGAGTACGGACTAGCGGGGTCCGAGGATACGCAGTATTTT.

This clonotype was seen many times. V and J are TRBV10-2 and TRBJ1-1, with TRBD1 identical over 7 bases. The CDR3 is 14 residues long. V lost 6 bases and J lost 4; bases outside the gene matches: 8. Germline loops: CDR1 WSHSY, CDR2 SAAADI. The CDR3 spells CASRDDRAFTEAFF. The CDR3, as DNA: TGCGCCAGCAGAGACGACAGGGCTTTCACTGAAGCTTTCTTT.

The sample holds many counts of this clonotype. The chain links TRBV6-6 to TRBJ1-2; no clear D. The CDR3 consists of 13 residues. Germline CDR1 is MNHNY and CDR2 is SVGAGI (reference sequence). Trimming cost V 4 bases and J 5 bases, with 11 bases left between them. For the CDR3, the DNA is TGTGCCAGCAGTTCCGCTTCAGTATATGGCTACACCTTC. It translates to CASSSASVYGYTF.

Concerning this clonotype itself: A much larger clone is a single base away; this may be a read error. The chain recombines TRBV4-1 with TRBJ2-2, with a tentative D call TRBD1 (6 bases). V dropped 3 bases and J dropped 7 bases, with 18 bases sitting between them. The CDR3 sequence is 16 residues long. From germline, CDR1 is MGHRA and CDR2 YSYEKL. CDR3 nucleotides: TGCGCCAGCAGCCATCCACAGGGATATGAGAGCGGGGAGCTGTTTTTT. Translation gives CASSHPQGYESGELFF.

This clonotype came up many times. V is TRBV7-9 and J is TRBJ1-5; D may be TRBD1 (5 bases). V lost 3 bases and J 7 bases, leaving 13 bases between the germline ends. Germline lookup yields CDR1 SEHNR and CDR2 FQNEAQ (reference sequence). This CDR3 is 14 amino acids long. The CDR3 coding sequence is TGTGCCAGCAGCTTTGACAGCCCGTGGCAGCCCCAGCATTTT. Residues: CASSFDSPWQPQHF.

This sequence joins TRBV20-1 and TRBJ2-3; 11 bases match TRBD2. The length of the CDR3 is 16 residues. With 3 bases clipped from V and 5 bases from J, the junction kept 10 bases outside the gene matches. Germline assignment: CDR1 DFQATT and CDR2 SNEGSKA (reference sequence). The chain's CDR3 is CSASGTSGEDIDTQYF. The DNA of the CDR3 is TGCAGTGCTAGCGGGACTAGCGGAGAAGACATAGATACGCAGTATTTT.

The table lists this clonotype with many counts. The V gene is TRBV10-3, the J gene TRBJ2-7, with D maybe TRBD2 (5 bases). Per germline, CDR1 ENHRY and CDR2 SYGVKD. The CDR3 length is 13 residues. The germline V and J ends were trimmed by 7 bases and 7 bases, with 17 bases remaining between them. The CDR3 is CAITSDWVGEQYF. In DNA form, the CDR3 reads TGTGCCATCACCTCGGACTGGGTAGGGGAGCAGTACTTC.

In its sample, this clonotype was seen many times. The chain joins TRBV12-3 or TRBV12-4 to TRBJ1-5; D remains ambiguous. CDR3 length equals 13 residues. Between the trimmed V and J ends, which lost 6 bases and 7 bases, there was a span of 13 bases. In nucleotides, the CDR3 is TGTGCCAGCAGCCCTTGGGTAGAACAGCCCCAGCATTTT. Translation: CASSPWVEQPQHF.

This clonotype has ten or more counts. The rearrangement uses TRBV7-2 and TRBJ2-1; D is tentatively TRBD1 or TRBD2 (5 bases each). CDR1 is SGHTA, CDR2 FQGNSA, per germline. This CDR3 has 15 residues. V lost 3 bases, J lost 6 bases, and 15 bases lay in between. The CDR3 nucleotides are TGTGCCAGCAGCTTCACGGGACCGAAAAGCAATGAGCAGTTCTTC. It codes for CASSFTGPKSNEQFF.

This clonotype occurred a few times. The gene calls are TRBV18 and TRBJ2-2; 7 nucleotides match TRBD1. The trim removed 0 bases at V and 7 bases at J, leaving 11 bases unmatched. Germline V lookup: CDR1 KGHSH, CDR2 LQKENI. This CDR3 comprises 17 residues. DNA of the CDR3: TGTGCCAGCTCACCACCCGTGAGGACAGGCTTGAACGGGGAGCTGTTTTTT. Translation gives CASSPPVRTGLNGELFF.

Ten or more counts support this clonotype. The V gene is TRBV7-2, the J gene TRBJ1-2; perhaps TRBD1 as D (6 bases). Deletions cut 4 bases from V and 2 bases from J, with 14 bases between. Germline V CDR1 and CDR2: SGHTA, FQGNSA. The CDR3 has 15 amino acids. Here the CDR3 DNA reads TGTGCCAGCAGCTCCCGACCTGGACAGAACTATGGCTACACCTTC. The encoded protein is CASSSRPGQNYGYTF. The entire variable domain, with the rest obtained from reference TRBV7-2 and TRBJ1-2, is as follows: GAGVSQSPSNKVTEKGKDVELRCDPISGHTALYWYRQSLGQGLEFLIYFQGNSAPDKSGLPSDRFSAERTGGSVSTLTIQRTQQEDSAVYLCASSSRPGQNYGYTFGSGTRLTVV.

J is TRBJ1-1 and V is TRBV12-3 or TRBV12-4; weak D call: TRBD1 (5 bases). The V end was cut by 3 bases, the J end by 3 bases, with 11 bases between. CDR3 length equals 14 residues. CDR3 sequence: CASSFYAGDTEAFF. CDR3 DNA: TGTGCCAGCAGTTTTTATGCGGGGGACACTGAAGCTTTCTTT.

The V and J genes are TRBV4-3 and TRBJ2-5, with D perhaps TRBD2 (6 bases). The germline V and J ends were trimmed by 1 base and 1 base, with 16 bases remaining between them. In germline, CDR1 is LGHNA, CDR2 YSLEER. The CDR3 length is 17 residues. DNA for the CDR3: TGCGCCAGCAGCCAAGGACCCGGAGGGGCCCTCCAAGAGACCCAGTACTTC. This codes for CASSQGPGGALQETQYF.

In this sample, this clonotype turned up many times. The chain is built from TRBV5-1 and TRBJ2-3; D not certain. CDR3 length: 14 residues. V was trimmed by 4 bases and J by 1 base, leaving 10 bases between them. Germline V gene sequence: CDR1 SGHRS, CDR2 YFSETQ. CDR3 sequence: CASSVEWGTDTQYF. The CDR3 DNA is TGCGCCAGCAGCGTGGAGTGGGGCACAGATACGCAGTATTTT.

This clonotype was seen ten or more times. The genes are TRBV6-2 or TRBV6-3 and TRBJ2-5, with D perhaps TRBD1 (5 bases). V shed 7 bases and J shed 5 bases, with 11 bases lying between them. Germline values: CDR1 MNHEY, CDR2 SVGEGT. This CDR3 spans 12 amino acids. The CDR3 reads CASTTRVETQYF. In DNA form, the CDR3 reads TGTGCCAGCACGACCAGGGTTGAGACCCAGTACTTC.

The sample holds many counts of this clonotype. The chain has TRBV18 and TRBJ1-4, with 7 positions matching TRBD1. This CDR3 has 14 amino acids. V gave up 4 bases and J gave up 8 bases; unmatched junction bases: 7. Germline assignment: CDR1 KGHSH and CDR2 LQKENI. Here the CDR3 DNA reads TGTGCCAGCTCACAATTGACAGGGAACGAAAAACTGTTTTTT. Its protein product is CASSQLTGNEKLFF.

This clonotype was counted at least ten times. The genes are TRBV7-9 and TRBJ2-7; 7 positions agree with TRBD1. Losses at the gene ends were 1 base for V and 0 bases for J; bases not matched to a gene: 6. There are 16 residues in the CDR3. Germline V gives CDR1 SEHNR, CDR2 FQNEAQ (reference sequence). CDR3 protein: CASSLGPQGVSYEQYF. As DNA, the CDR3 is TGTGCCAGCAGCTTAGGGCCTCAGGGGGTCTCCTACGAGCAGTACTTC.